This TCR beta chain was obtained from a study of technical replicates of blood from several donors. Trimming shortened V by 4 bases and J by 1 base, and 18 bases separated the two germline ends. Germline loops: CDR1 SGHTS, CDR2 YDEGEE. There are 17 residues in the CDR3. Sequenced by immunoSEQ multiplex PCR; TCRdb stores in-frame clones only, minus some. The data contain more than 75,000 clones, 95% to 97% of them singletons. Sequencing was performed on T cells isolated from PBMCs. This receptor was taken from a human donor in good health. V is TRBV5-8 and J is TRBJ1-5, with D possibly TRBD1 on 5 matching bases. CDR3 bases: TGTGCCAGCAGCCTACAGGAGAGTTCCTTCAGCAATCAGCCCCAGCATTTT. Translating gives CASSLQESSFSNQPQHF.